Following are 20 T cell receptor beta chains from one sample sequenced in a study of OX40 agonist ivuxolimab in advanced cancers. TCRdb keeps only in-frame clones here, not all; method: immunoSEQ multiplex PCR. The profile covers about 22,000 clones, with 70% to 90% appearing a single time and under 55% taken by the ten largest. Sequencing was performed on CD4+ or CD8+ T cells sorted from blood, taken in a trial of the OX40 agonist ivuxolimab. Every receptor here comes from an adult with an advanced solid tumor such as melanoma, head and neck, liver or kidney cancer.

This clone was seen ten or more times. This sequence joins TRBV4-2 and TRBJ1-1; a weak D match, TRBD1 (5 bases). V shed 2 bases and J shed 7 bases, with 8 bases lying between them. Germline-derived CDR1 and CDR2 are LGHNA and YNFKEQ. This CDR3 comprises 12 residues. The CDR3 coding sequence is TGTGCCAGCAGCCAACCAGGGCGTGAAGCTTTCTTT. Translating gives CASSQPGREAFF.

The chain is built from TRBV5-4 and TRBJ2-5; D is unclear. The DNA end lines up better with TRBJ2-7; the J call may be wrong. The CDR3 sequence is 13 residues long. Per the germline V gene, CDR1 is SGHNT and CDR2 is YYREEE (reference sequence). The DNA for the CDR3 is TGTGCCAGCAGCCTCGACCCCACCTACGAGCAGTACTTC. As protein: CASSLDPTYEQYF.

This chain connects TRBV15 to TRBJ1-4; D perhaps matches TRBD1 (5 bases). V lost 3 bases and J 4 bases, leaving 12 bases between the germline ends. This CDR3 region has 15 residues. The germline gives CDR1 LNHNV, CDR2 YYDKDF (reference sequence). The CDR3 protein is CATSRPDSYNEKLFF. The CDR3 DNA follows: TGTGCCACCAGCAGGCCTGACAGTTATAATGAAAAACTGTTTTTT.

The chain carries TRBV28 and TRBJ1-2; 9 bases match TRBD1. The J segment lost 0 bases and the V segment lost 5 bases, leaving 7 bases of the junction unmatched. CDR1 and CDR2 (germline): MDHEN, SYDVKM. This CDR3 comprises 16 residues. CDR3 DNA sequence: TGTGCCAGCAGTCCCGGGACAGGGTCCGCTAACTATGGCTACACCTTC. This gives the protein CASSPGTGSANYGYTF.

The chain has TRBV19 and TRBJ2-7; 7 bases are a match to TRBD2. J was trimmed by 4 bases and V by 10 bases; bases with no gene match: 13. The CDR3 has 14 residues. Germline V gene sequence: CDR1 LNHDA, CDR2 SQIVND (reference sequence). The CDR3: CATSPSGAQYEQYF. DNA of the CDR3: TGTGCCACCTCACCGAGCGGGGCCCAATACGAGCAGTACTTC.

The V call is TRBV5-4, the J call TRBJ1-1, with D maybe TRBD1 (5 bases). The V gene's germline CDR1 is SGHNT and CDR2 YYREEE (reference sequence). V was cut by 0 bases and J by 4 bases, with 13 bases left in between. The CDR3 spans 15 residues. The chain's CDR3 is CASSLGRGGGTEAFF. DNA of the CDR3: TGTGCCAGCAGCTTGGGTCGGGGGGGTGGCACTGAAGCTTTCTTT.

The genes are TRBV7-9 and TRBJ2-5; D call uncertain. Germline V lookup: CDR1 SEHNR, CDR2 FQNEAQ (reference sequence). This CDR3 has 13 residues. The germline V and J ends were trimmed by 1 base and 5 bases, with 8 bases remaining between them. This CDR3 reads CASSLDPAETQYF. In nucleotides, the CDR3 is TGTGCCAGCAGCTTAGATCCTGCGGAGACCCAGTACTTC.

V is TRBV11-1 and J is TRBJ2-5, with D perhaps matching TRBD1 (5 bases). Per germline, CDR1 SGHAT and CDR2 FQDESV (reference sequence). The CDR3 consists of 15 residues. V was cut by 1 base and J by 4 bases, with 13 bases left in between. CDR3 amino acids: CASSLVDQGAETQYF. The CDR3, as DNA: TGTGCCAGCAGCTTAGTCGACCAGGGTGCAGAGACCCAGTACTTC.

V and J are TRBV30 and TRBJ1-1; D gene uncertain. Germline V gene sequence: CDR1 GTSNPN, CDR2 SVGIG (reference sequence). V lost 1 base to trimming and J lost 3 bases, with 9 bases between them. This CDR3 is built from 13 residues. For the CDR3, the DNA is TGTGCCTGGAGTGGGGAATGGTACACTGAAGCTTTCTTT. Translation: CAWSGEWYTEAFF.

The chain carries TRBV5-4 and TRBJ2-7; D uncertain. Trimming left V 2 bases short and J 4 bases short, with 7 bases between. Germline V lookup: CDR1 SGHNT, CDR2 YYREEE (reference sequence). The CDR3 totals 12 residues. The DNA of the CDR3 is TGTGCCAGCAGCTTTTCCTCGTACGAGCAGTACTTC. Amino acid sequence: CASSFSSYEQYF.

CDR3 sequence: CASSLAGGLSSYNEQFF. The DNA of the CDR3 is TGCGCCAGCAGCTTGGCAGGGGGATTGAGCTCCTACAATGAGCAGTTCTTC. V gene TRBV5-1 combines with J gene TRBJ2-1; 7 positions agree with TRBD1. From germline, CDR1 is SGHRS and CDR2 YFSETQ. V was pared by 0 bases and J by 0 bases, with 6 bases of the junction left unmatched. CDR3 size: 17 residues.

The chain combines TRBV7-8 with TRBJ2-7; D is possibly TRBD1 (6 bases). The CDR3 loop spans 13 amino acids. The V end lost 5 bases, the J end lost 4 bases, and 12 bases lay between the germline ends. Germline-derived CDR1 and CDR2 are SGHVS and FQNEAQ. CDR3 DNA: TGTGCCAGCAGCCGGAGGACAGAATACGAGCAGTACTTC. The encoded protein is CASSRRTEYEQYF.

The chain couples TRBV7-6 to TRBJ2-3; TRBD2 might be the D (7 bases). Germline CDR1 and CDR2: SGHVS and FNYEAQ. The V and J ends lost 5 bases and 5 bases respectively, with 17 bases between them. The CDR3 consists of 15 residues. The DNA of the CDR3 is TGTGCCAGCAGCCGGGTTGGGGGGGCAGGAGATACGCAGTATTTT. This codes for CASSRVGGAGDTQYF. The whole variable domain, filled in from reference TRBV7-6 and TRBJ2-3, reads GAGVSQSPRYKVTKRGQDVALRCDPISGHVSLYWYRQALGQGPEFLTYFNYEAQQDKSGLPNDRFSAERPEGSISTLTIQRTEQRDSAMYRCASSRVGGAGDTQYFGPGTRLTVL.

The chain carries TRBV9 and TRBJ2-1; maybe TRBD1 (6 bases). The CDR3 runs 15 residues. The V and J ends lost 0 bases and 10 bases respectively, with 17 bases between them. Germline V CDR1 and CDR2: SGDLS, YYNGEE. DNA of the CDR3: TGTGCCAGCAGCGTAGAAACAGGGTGGGCTGGGGAGCAGTTCTTC. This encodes CASSVETGWAGEQFF.

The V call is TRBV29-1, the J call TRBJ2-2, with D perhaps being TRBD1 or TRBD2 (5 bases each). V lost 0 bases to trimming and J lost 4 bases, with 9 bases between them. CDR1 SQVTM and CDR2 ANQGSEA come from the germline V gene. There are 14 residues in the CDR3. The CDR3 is CSVEDGDVTGELFF. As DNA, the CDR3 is TGCAGCGTTGAAGATGGGGACGTCACCGGGGAGCTGTTTTTT.

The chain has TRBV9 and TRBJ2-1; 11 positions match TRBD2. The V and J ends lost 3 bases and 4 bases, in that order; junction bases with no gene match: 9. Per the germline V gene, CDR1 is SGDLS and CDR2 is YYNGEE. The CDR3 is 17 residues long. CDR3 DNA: TGTGCCAGCAGCGATGGGGCTAGCGGGGGGACTTACAATGAGCAGTTCTTC. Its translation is CASSDGASGGTYNEQFF. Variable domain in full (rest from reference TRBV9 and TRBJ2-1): DSGVTQTPKHLITATGQRVTLRCSPRSGDLSVYWYQQSLDQGLQFLIQYYNGEERAKGNILERFSAQQFPDLHSELNLSSLELGDSALYFCASSDGASGGTYNEQFFGPGTRLTVL.

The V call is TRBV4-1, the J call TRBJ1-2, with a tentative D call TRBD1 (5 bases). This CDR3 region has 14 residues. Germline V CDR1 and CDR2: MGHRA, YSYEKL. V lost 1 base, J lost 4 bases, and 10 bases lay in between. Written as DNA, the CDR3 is TGCGCCAGCAGCCAAGGACGGACATCCTATGGCTACACCTTC. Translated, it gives CASSQGRTSYGYTF.

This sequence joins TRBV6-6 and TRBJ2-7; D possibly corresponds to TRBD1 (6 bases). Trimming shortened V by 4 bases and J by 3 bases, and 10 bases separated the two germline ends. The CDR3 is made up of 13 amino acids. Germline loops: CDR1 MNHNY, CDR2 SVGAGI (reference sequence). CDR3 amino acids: CASSLVQGYEQYF. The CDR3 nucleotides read TGTGCCAGCAGTTTGGTACAGGGCTACGAGCAGTACTTC.

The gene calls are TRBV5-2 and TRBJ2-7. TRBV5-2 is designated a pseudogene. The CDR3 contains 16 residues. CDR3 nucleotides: TGCGCCAGCAGCCAAACCACCCGAGACCCACCAACAGAGCAGTACTTC. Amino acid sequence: CASSQTTRDPPTEQYF.

This CDR3 reads CASSQRLAGSGSSTDTQYF. Written as DNA, the CDR3 is TGCGCCAGCAGCCAGAGACTAGCGGGGTCGGGTTCTAGCACAGATACGCAGTATTTT. This chain links TRBV4-1 with TRBJ2-3; the match to TRBD2 covers 11 bases. J lost 0 bases, V lost 3 bases, and 11 bases had no gene match. The CDR3 has 19 residues. The germline gives CDR1 MGHRA, CDR2 YSYEKL.